The 30 T cell receptor beta chains below all came from one sample that was sequenced in a study of beta chain features in type 1 diabetes. TCRB transcripts that were expressed got sequenced, as all of the isolated RNA had been reverse transcribed. Only in-frame clones appear in the TCRdb table, and some are missing; sequencing was by immunoSEQ multiplex PCR. The table records about 250,000 clones, 13% to 15% of them present only once. The sequencing input was naive CD4+ T cells from blood. The receptors come from a woman aged 40 to 49 in good health.

Many counts were recorded for this clone. The chain uses TRBV7-9 and TRBJ1-6, with a weak D call TRBD1 (6 bases). Germline V gives CDR1 SEHNR, CDR2 FQNEAQ (reference sequence). This CDR3 is built from 13 residues. Between the trimmed V and J ends, which lost 5 bases and 10 bases, there was a span of 12 bases. The CDR3 reads CASSGGVYSPLHF. DNA for the CDR3: TGTGCCAGCAGCGGGGGCGTCTACTCACCCCTCCACTTT.

This sequence joins TRBV18 and TRBJ2-4, with 9 bases aligning to TRBD2. The CDR3 has 17 residues. In germline, CDR1 is KGHSH, CDR2 LQKENI. V gave up 4 bases and J gave up 0 bases; unmatched junction bases: 7. In DNA, the CDR3 is TGTGCCAGCTCACGAAGCGGGGGGACGCTAGCCAAAAACATTCAGTACTTC. It is translated as CASSRSGGTLAKNIQYF.

This chain links TRBV7-9 with TRBJ1-1; TRBD1 aligns across 9 bases. V lost 5 bases, J lost 6 bases, and 13 bases stayed unmatched. Germline V gene data show CDR1 as SEHNR and CDR2 as FQNEAQ (reference sequence). This CDR3 region has 16 residues. Written as DNA, the CDR3 is TGTGCCAGCAGCCCAAGGCGGGACAGGGATCAGGCTGAAGCTTTCTTT. This codes for CASSPRRDRDQAEAFF.

The rearrangement joins TRBV19 to TRBJ2-7; 8 bases are shared with TRBD1. This CDR3 has 13 amino acids. V trimming: 8 bases; J trimming: 6 bases; junction bases outside the gene matches: 9. The V gene's germline CDR1 is LNHDA and CDR2 SQIVND (reference sequence). The CDR3 sequence: CASGSLRGREQYF. The CDR3 nucleotides read TGTGCCAGTGGCAGCCTCAGGGGGCGCGAGCAGTACTTC.

The sample holds many counts of this clone. The J gene is TRBJ1-1, the V gene TRBV29-1, with 7 bases that match TRBD1. Germline CDR1 reads SQVTM; CDR2 reads ANQGSEA. V lost 7 bases to trimming and J lost 4 bases; unmatched junction nucleotides: 6. The CDR3 consists of 12 residues. The CDR3 DNA follows: TGCAGCGCCCTTAACAGGGGCACTGAAGCTTTCTTT. Protein product: CSALNRGTEAFF.

This clone was detected a few times. This chain uses TRBV11-2 with TRBJ2-1; 7 nucleotides line up with TRBD1. V lost 5 bases, J lost 5 bases, and 18 bases stayed unmatched. The length of the CDR3 is 18 residues. From germline, CDR1 is SGHAT and CDR2 FQNNGV. CDR3 DNA sequence: TGTGCCAGCAGCATGGGGTGGAGTAGACAGGGCGTTAACAATGAGCAGTTCTTC. Protein: CASSMGWSRQGVNNEQFF. Based on the CDR3 plus reference TRBV11-2 and TRBJ2-1, the full variable domain is EAGVAQSPRYKIIEKRQSVAFWCNPISGHATLYWYQQILGQGPKLLIQFQNNGVVDDSQLPKDRFSAERLKGVDSTLKIQPAKLEDSAVYLCASSMGWSRQGVNNEQFFGPGTRLTVL.

This clone was found a few times. The chain joins TRBV12-5 to TRBJ1-6; D is perhaps TRBD1 (5 bases). Per germline, CDR1 LGHNT and CDR2 FRNRAP. The CDR3 has 13 residues. Trimming took off 2 bases at V and 14 bases at J, with 13 bases between the two ends. This chain's CDR3 is CASGLYQGMALHF. CDR3 nucleotides: TGTGCTAGTGGTTTGTACCAGGGAATGGCCCTCCACTTT.

This clone was observed a handful of times. V usage is TRBV4-3 and J usage is TRBJ1-6; 9 nucleotides match TRBD1. The CDR3 sequence is 15 residues long. Trimming removed 2 bases from V and 9 bases from J; junction bases left unmatched: 5. Germline-derived CDR1 and CDR2 are LGHNA and YSLEER. The CDR3 region has the DNA TGCGCCAGCAGCCAAAATGGACAGGGGACTTCACCCCTCCACTTT. Its protein is CASSQNGQGTSPLHF.

This clone was detected only a few times. This rearrangement joins TRBV7-9 to TRBJ2-5, with 10 bases identical to TRBD1. The J call could be wrong; TRBJ2-7 is a better fit for the DNA end. This CDR3 has 16 amino acids. Germline CDR1 SEHNR, CDR2 FQNEAQ (reference sequence). This chain's CDR3 is CASSKGPGQGFGEQYF. The CDR3 DNA reads as TGTGCCAGCAGCAAAGGTCCGGGACAGGGGTTTGGCGAGCAGTACTTC.

This clone was detected only a few times. V and J are TRBV7-9 and TRBJ1-1, with 9 nucleotides matching TRBD1. The CDR3 is 17 residues long. Germline V CDR1 and CDR2: SEHNR, FQNEAQ (reference sequence). V lost 4 bases and J lost 3; bases outside the gene matches: 12. CDR3 bases: TGTGCCAGCAGCTGGGCCGGGACAGGGATAAGGGACACTGAAGCTTTCTTT. It specifies CASSWAGTGIRDTEAFF.

The CDR3 spells CASSSGQDYEQYF. In DNA form, the CDR3 reads TGTGCCAGCAGTTCCGGACAGGACTACGAGCAGTACTTC. This rearrangement joins TRBV6-5 to TRBJ2-7; 7 nucleotides agree with TRBD1. Germline V lookup: CDR1 MNHEY, CDR2 SVGAGI. The CDR3 covers 13 residues. Trimming took 4 bases from V and 3 from J; bases not matched to a gene: 3.

This clone has only a few counts. The chain joins TRBV6-5 to TRBJ1-6; D ambiguous. Germline loops: CDR1 MNHEY, CDR2 SVGAGI. This CDR3 has 14 residues. V lost 10 bases and J lost 9, with 19 bases in between. This CDR3 is CATAVLRTISPLHF. Here the CDR3 DNA reads TGTGCCACCGCGGTACTGCGAACGATTTCACCCCTCCACTTT.

The V call is TRBV19, the J call TRBJ1-1, with a weak D call TRBD1 (5 bases). V was pared by 7 bases and J by 2 bases, with 17 bases between. The CDR3 extends over 15 amino acids. The germline V gene encodes CDR1 LNHDA and CDR2 SQIVND (reference sequence). CDR3 sequence reads: CASNKGAGYNTEAFF. The CDR3 coding sequence is TGTGCCAGTAATAAAGGAGCAGGGTATAACACTGAAGCTTTCTTT.

This clone was observed a handful of times. The chain carries TRBV12-5 and TRBJ2-5; perhaps TRBD1 as D (6 bases). The CDR3 covers 14 residues. V lost 1 base and J 5 bases, leaving 11 bases between the germline ends. Per the germline V gene, CDR1 is LGHNT and CDR2 is FRNRAP. The CDR3 DNA reads as TGTGCTAGTGGTTTGGGAACAGGGTCCGAGACCCAGTACTTC. Translated, it gives CASGLGTGSETQYF.

This clone was picked up a small number of times. V and J are TRBV6-5 and TRBJ1-2, with TRBD1 identical over 8 bases. The CDR3 contains 13 residues. The J segment lost 7 bases and the V segment lost 5 bases, leaving 6 bases of the junction unmatched. The germline V gene encodes CDR1 MNHEY and CDR2 SVGAGI. The CDR3 coding sequence is TGTGCCAGCAGTGGGCAGGGGGCTCGTGGCTACACCTTC. Encoded protein: CASSGQGARGYTF.

The chain joins TRBV6-8 to TRBJ2-1, with no clear D. CDR1 is MNHGY, CDR2 SAAAGT, per germline. Trimming took 8 bases from V and 12 from J, leaving 26 bases between them. This CDR3 contains 15 residues. The CDR3 sequence: CASGVSSKAPLGQFF. Written as DNA, the CDR3 is TGTGCCAGCGGAGTAAGTTCTAAAGCCCCCTTAGGGCAGTTCTTC.

This clone has only a few counts. The CDR3 reads CAISRGNSGANVLTF. The CDR3 nucleotides are TGTGCCATCAGCAGGGGAAACTCTGGGGCCAACGTCCTGACTTTC. The chain combines TRBV10-3 with TRBJ2-6, with a tentative D call TRBD1 (6 bases). From germline, CDR1 is ENHRY and CDR2 SYGVKD. This CDR3 comprises 15 residues. V dropped 6 bases and J dropped 0 bases, with 9 bases sitting between them.

The J gene is TRBJ2-7, the V gene TRBV6-5, with D possibly matching TRBD1 (5 bases). Germline lookup yields CDR1 MNHEY and CDR2 SVGAGI. With 4 bases removed from V and 10 bases from J, the gap between germline ends came to 11 bases. This CDR3 spans 11 amino acids. For the CDR3, the DNA is TGTGCCAGCAGTTGGACATCCCTTCAGTACTTC. As protein: CASSWTSLQYF.

The chain has TRBV9 and TRBJ2-1, with a weak D call TRBD1 (5 bases). The germline gives CDR1 SGDLS, CDR2 YYNGEE. This CDR3 is built from 19 residues. Trimming shortened V by 0 bases and J by 0 bases, and 19 bases separated the two germline ends. CDR3 bases: TGTGCCAGCAGCGTAGTAGTACCGAAAGGGGATAGCTCCTACAATGAGCAGTTCTTC. Its protein is CASSVVVPKGDSSYNEQFF. The whole variable domain, remainder taken from reference TRBV9 and TRBJ2-1, is DSGVTQTPKHLITATGQRVTLRCSPRSGDLSVYWYQQSLDQGLQFLIQYYNGEERAKGNILERFSAQQFPDLHSELNLSSLELGDSALYFCASSVVVPKGDSSYNEQFFGPGTRLTVL.

The rearrangement uses TRBV18 and TRBJ2-7, with D possibly being TRBD2 (5 bases). In germline, CDR1 is KGHSH, CDR2 LQKENI. This CDR3 comprises 13 residues. V was trimmed by 3 bases and J by 6 bases, leaving 12 bases between them. Here the CDR3 DNA reads TGTGCCAGCTCACCCGACGGAGGAGGCGAGCAGTACTTC. Translation: CASSPDGGGEQYF. Based on the CDR3 plus reference TRBV18 and TRBJ2-7, the full variable domain is NAGVMQNPRHLVRRRGQEARLRCSPMKGHSHVYWYRQLPEEGLKFMVYLQKENIIDESGMPKERFSAEFPKEGPSILRIQQVVRGDSAAYFCASSPDGGGEQYFGPGTRLTVT.

This rearrangement joins TRBV5-4 to TRBJ1-1, with 7 bases lining up with TRBD1. There are 13 residues in the CDR3. Germline assignment: CDR1 SGHNT and CDR2 YYREEE (reference sequence). V lost 3 bases and J lost 2; bases outside the gene matches: 1. The CDR3 DNA reads TGTGCCAGCAGCTGGGACAGTAACACTGAAGCTTTCTTT. Its translation is CASSWDSNTEAFF.

CDR3 bases: TGCGCCAGCAGCCAGACGGCTGCGGGGCAGGGACGGACAGATACGCAGTATTTT. It codes for CASSQTAAGQGRTDTQYF. The chain has TRBV4-1 and TRBJ2-3, with a possible D match to TRBD2 (6 bases). This CDR3 spans 18 amino acids. In germline, CDR1 is MGHRA, CDR2 YSYEKL. The ends were cut back, 3 bases at V and 3 bases at J, with 22 bases in the middle.

This clone was recorded many times. CDR3 amino acids: CSGGEFNEQFF. CDR3 coding DNA: TGCAGCGGCGGGGAGTTCAATGAGCAGTTCTTC. The chain joins TRBV29-1 to TRBJ2-1; TRBD2 is a possible D gene (6 bases). Germline-derived CDR1 and CDR2 are SQVTM and ANQGSEA. The CDR3 covers 11 residues. Trimming removed 7 bases at V and 6 bases at J, with 10 bases between.

This clone turned up a few times. V and J are TRBV2 and TRBJ2-1; 8 bases line up with TRBD2. The V gene end was trimmed by 6 bases and the J gene end by 7 bases; junction bases not matched to a gene: 11. In germline, CDR1 is SNHLY, CDR2 FYNNEI. This CDR3 is 15 amino acids long. The CDR3 protein is CASRKAAGGQNEQFF. CDR3 DNA sequence: TGTGCCAGCAGGAAGGCGGCGGGGGGTCAAAATGAGCAGTTCTTC.

There are a few counts of this clone. This sequence joins TRBV10-3 and TRBJ1-6, with unresolved D. The CDR3 consists of 13 residues. Germline V CDR1 and CDR2: ENHRY, SYGVKD. V was clipped by 4 bases and J by 7 bases, with 8 bases between them. The CDR3 region is CAISVQVNSPLHF. DNA for the CDR3: TGTGCCATCAGTGTGCAGGTGAATTCACCCCTCCACTTT.

The chain joins TRBV11-2 to TRBJ1-5; D is unresolved. Trimming shortened V by 3 bases and J by 2 bases, and 5 bases separated the two germline ends. Germline assignment: CDR1 SGHAT and CDR2 FQNNGV. The CDR3 runs 13 residues. CDR3 in DNA: TGTGCCAGCAGCTTCGCGGGCAATCAGCCCCAGCATTTT. It encodes CASSFAGNQPQHF.

In its sample, this clone was seen a few times. Other DNA variants within this sample encode the same CDR3. The V call is TRBV2, the J call TRBJ1-5; D is undetermined. The V gene lost 4 bases and the J gene lost 4 bases, with 8 bases spanning the gap. Germline V lookup: CDR1 SNHLY, CDR2 FYNNEI. CDR3 length: 13 amino acids. CDR3 DNA: TGTGCCAGCAGTGTTAGAGGGAATCAGCCCCAGCATTTT. Translating gives CASSVRGNQPQHF.

This clone turned up a few times. The CDR3 DNA sequence: TGTGCCAGCAGCTTTACCCGGGGGACAGATACGCAGTATTTT. Translating it yields CASSFTRGTDTQYF. The gene calls are TRBV7-9 and TRBJ2-3, with D possibly matching TRBD2 (6 bases). This CDR3 spans 14 amino acids. Trimming took 3 bases from V and 3 from J, leaving 10 bases between them. Germline lookup yields CDR1 SEHNR and CDR2 FQNEAQ (reference sequence). Complete variable domain (other parts from reference TRBV7-9 and TRBJ2-3): DTGVSQNPRHKITKRGQNVTFRCDPISEHNRLYWYRQTLGQGPEFLTYFQNEAQLEKSRLLSDRFSAERPKGSFSTLEIQRTEQGDSAMYLCASSFTRGTDTQYFGPGTRLTVL.

The rearrangement joins TRBV5-4 to TRBJ2-4; D unresolved. CDR1 is SGHNT, CDR2 YYREEE, per germline (reference sequence). The CDR3 is 14 amino acids. Trimming took 0 bases from V and 7 from J, leaving 11 bases between them. The CDR3 DNA reads as TGTGCCAGCAGCTTGGCCGGAGCCCATAACATTCAGTACTTC. Protein product: CASSLAGAHNIQYF.

This clone occurred a few times. The rearrangement uses TRBV5-6 and TRBJ2-7; TRBD1 matches 9 bases. CDR1 SGHDT and CDR2 YYEEEE come from the germline V gene. CDR3 length: 15 amino acids. J gave up 4 bases and V 3 bases, and 8 bases lay outside the gene matches. CDR3 nucleotides: TGTGCCAGCAGCTATCCCGGGACAGGGCAATACGAGCAGTACTTC. Protein product: CASSYPGTGQYEQYF.